One and the same sample provided the 31 T cell receptor beta chains below, sequenced in a study of cytomegalovirus exposure and HLA in healthy donors. The PCR contained 60 Vbeta and 13 Jbeta primers. Assay: immunoSEQ multiplex PCR; the TCRdb copy retains only in-frame clones and omits some. Counted here are approximately 160,000 clones, 65% to 70% occurring once; the ten biggest clones make up around 4.5%. What was sequenced was PBMCs. Every receptor here comes from a woman aged 18 to 35 in good health and CMV-seropositive.

J is TRBJ1-2 and V is TRBV7-9, with 9 nucleotides matching TRBD1. This CDR3 is built from 14 residues. With 4 bases clipped from V and 5 bases from J, the junction kept 5 bases outside the gene matches. Germline loops: CDR1 SEHNR, CDR2 FQNEAQ (reference sequence). The CDR3 DNA follows: TGTGCCAGCAGCTCAGGGGACAGGGAATATGGCTACACCTTC. Its translation: CASSSGDREYGYTF.

This chain joins TRBV5-6 and TRBJ1-3; 7 bases match TRBD1. With 2 bases clipped from V and 2 bases from J, the junction kept 7 bases outside the gene matches. CDR3 length: 16 amino acids. CDR1 SGHDT and CDR2 YYEEEE come from the germline V gene. CDR3 region: CASSLRATGAGNTIYF. The CDR3 DNA is TGTGCCAGCAGCTTAAGGGCTACAGGGGCTGGAAACACCATATATTTT.

The chain recombines TRBV30 with TRBJ1-3; perhaps TRBD1 as D (5 bases). The CDR3 covers 14 residues. Germline-derived CDR1 and CDR2 are GTSNPN and SVGIG (reference sequence). The V end lost 2 bases, the J end lost 0 bases, and 8 bases lay between the germline ends. The CDR3 reads CAWSSGHSGNTIYF. The CDR3 bases are TGTGCCTGGAGTAGTGGACACTCTGGAAACACCATATATTTT.

A word on this clone: One junction end does not reproduce the germline sequence, and a read error may be involved. The J gene is TRBJ1-2, the V gene TRBV28; 7 bases map to TRBD1. The CDR3 length is 13 residues. Germline V gives CDR1 MDHEN, CDR2 SYDVKM. The CDR3 bases are TGTGCCCGCAGTTCGCAGGGGGGCGGTGGCTACACCTTC. It yields the protein CARSSQGGGGYTF.

The V and J genes are TRBV19 and TRBJ1-1; a weak D match, TRBD1 (6 bases). The germline CDR1 and CDR2 sequences are LNHDA and SQIVND (reference sequence). The germline V and J ends were trimmed by 1 base and 5 bases, with 8 bases remaining between them. This CDR3 contains 13 residues. In DNA, the CDR3 is TGTGCCAGTAGTATAGGGGGGCTGACTGAAGCTTTCTTT. Its protein is CASSIGGLTEAFF. The variable domain in full, with the rest retrieved from reference TRBV19 and TRBJ1-1, is DGGITQSPKYLFRKEGQNVTLSCEQNLNHDAMYWYRQDPGQGLRLIYYSQIVNDFQKGDIAEGYSVSREKKESFPLTVTSAQKNPTAFYLCASSIGGLTEAFFGQGTRLTVV.

The genes are TRBV27 and TRBJ2-4, with 9 nucleotides matching TRBD1. The CDR3 has 15 amino acids. V shed 6 bases and J 3 bases; nucleotides not matched to a gene: 6. Germline CDR1 reads MNHEY; CDR2 reads SMNVEV (reference sequence). The CDR3 coding sequence is TGTGCCAGCAGGGGGGACAGGGTCGGCAAAAACATTCAGTACTTC. Translation: CASRGDRVGKNIQYF.

The rearrangement uses TRBV19 and TRBJ1-2; D is uncertain. The germline CDR1 and CDR2 sequences are LNHDA and SQIVND (reference sequence). This CDR3 region has 14 residues. V was trimmed by 3 bases and J by 2 bases, leaving 10 bases between them. CDR3 in amino acids: CASSIGNPNYGYTF. CDR3 nucleotide sequence: TGTGCCAGTAGTATCGGGAACCCAAACTATGGCTACACCTTC.

This clone showed up just a few times. The gene calls are TRBV5-6 and TRBJ1-2; TRBD1 matches at 8 bases. Germline V CDR1 and CDR2: SGHDT, YYEEEE. The CDR3 contains 14 residues. Trimming removed 5 bases from V and 4 bases from J; junction bases left unmatched: 7. The CDR3 loop is CASSPGGRGYGYTF. The CDR3 DNA sequence: TGTGCCAGCAGTCCAGGGGGCAGGGGCTATGGCTACACCTTC.

This clone was counted only a few times. The chain couples TRBV13 to TRBJ2-7; no reliable D call. The CDR3 contains 13 residues. Germline V gene sequence: CDR1 PRHDT, CDR2 FYEKMQ (reference sequence). Trimming cost V 2 bases and J 2 bases, with 7 bases left between them. CDR3 region: CASSLSPAYEQYF. In DNA form, the CDR3 reads TGTGCCAGCAGCTTATCTCCCGCCTACGAGCAGTACTTC.

The chain joins TRBV7-8 to TRBJ1-2, with D tentatively TRBD1 (5 bases). CDR3 length: 15 residues. V gave up 4 bases and J gave up 0 bases, with 12 bases separating them. Per germline, CDR1 SGHVS and CDR2 FQNEAQ. The CDR3 DNA follows: TGTGCCAGCAGCTCGATCATGACAGCTAACTATGGCTACACCTTC. Translated, it gives CASSSIMTANYGYTF.

This sequence joins TRBV30 and TRBJ2-3; the D gene is possibly TRBD2 (6 bases). Germline V gives CDR1 GTSNPN, CDR2 SVGIG (reference sequence). The CDR3 extends over 18 amino acids. The V end was cut by 4 bases, the J end by 0 bases, with 23 bases between. This chain's CDR3 is CAWNPGVAGLASTDTQYF. CDR3 in DNA: TGTGCCTGGAATCCAGGCGTGGCGGGGCTCGCTAGCACAGATACGCAGTATTTT. The entire variable domain, with the rest obtained from reference TRBV30 and TRBJ2-3, is as follows: SQTIHQWPATLVQPVGSPLSLECTVEGTSNPNLYWYRQAAGRGLQLLFYSVGIGQISSEVPQNLSASRPQDRQFILSSKKLLLSDSGFYLCAWNPGVAGLASTDTQYFGPGTRLTVL.

V usage is TRBV7-9 and J usage is TRBJ2-4, with D maybe TRBD1 (6 bases). V was trimmed by 1 base and J by 12 bases, leaving 13 bases between them. The CDR3 contains 13 residues. Germline CDR1 reads SEHNR; CDR2 reads FQNEAQ (reference sequence). Here the CDR3 DNA reads TGTGCCAGCAGCTTAGGATTTAGGACAGATCAGTACTTC. Translation: CASSLGFRTDQYF.

The chain's CDR3 is CAWSRGGSQRELFF. The CDR3 region has the DNA TGTGCCTGGAGTCGCGGGGGGTCACAGAGGGAGCTGTTTTTT. V gene TRBV30 combines with J gene TRBJ2-2, with 8 bases fitting TRBD2. Trimming at V came to 2 bases and at J to 9 bases, leaving 8 bases not matched to a gene. The germline V gene encodes CDR1 GTSNPN and CDR2 SVGIG (reference sequence). The CDR3 is 14 amino acids. Together with reference TRBV30 and TRBJ2-2, the CDR3 gives the full variable domain: SQTIHQWPATLVQPVGSPLSLECTVEGTSNPNLYWYRQAAGRGLQLLFYSVGIGQISSEVPQNLSASRPQDRQFILSSKKLLLSDSGFYLCAWSRGGSQRELFFGEGSRLTVL.

The chain couples TRBV10-3 to TRBJ1-4, with 9 bases that match TRBD1. The junction had 4 bases not matched to a gene; V was cut back by 4 bases and J by 7 bases. The CDR3 runs 14 residues. CDR1 ENHRY and CDR2 SYGVKD come from the germline V gene. The CDR3 here is CAISVGTGSEKLFF. Written as DNA, the CDR3 is TGTGCCATCAGTGTTGGGACAGGGAGTGAAAAACTGTTTTTT.

This clone was seen only a few times. The chain employs TRBV11-2 and TRBJ1-1; D is unresolved. Between the trimmed V and J ends, which lost 5 bases and 2 bases, there was a span of 12 bases. Germline loops: CDR1 SGHAT, CDR2 FQNNGV. The CDR3 consists of 14 residues. CDR3 nucleotides: TGTGCCAGCAGCCTCGTGCGGGGTAACACTGAAGCTTTCTTT. It encodes CASSLVRGNTEAFF.

Here the CDR3 reads CASSAGLAGGDSTDTQYF. The DNA of the CDR3 is TGTGCCAGCAGCGCGGGACTAGCGGGGGGCGACTCCACAGATACGCAGTATTTT. The chain couples TRBV5-4 to TRBJ2-3, with 15 bases matching TRBD2. CDR1 and CDR2 (germline): SGHNT, YYREEE (reference sequence). With 4 bases clipped from V and 2 bases from J, the junction kept 8 bases outside the gene matches. CDR3 length equals 18 residues.

This chain connects TRBV5-6 to TRBJ2-7; a weak D match, TRBD1 (5 bases). Per the germline V gene, CDR1 is SGHDT and CDR2 is YYEEEE. Trimming shortened V by 4 bases and J by 2 bases, and 13 bases separated the two germline ends. CDR3 size: 14 residues. CDR3 sequence (DNA): TGTGCCAGCAGCCGGGCCAGCAGGGCCTACGAGCAGTACTTC. Its translation is CASSRASRAYEQYF.

This clone was seen more than once but under ten times. The J gene is TRBJ2-3, the V gene TRBV13, with a tentative D call TRBD2 (7 bases). The CDR3 runs 15 residues. V lost 1 base to trimming and J lost 4 bases, with 12 bases between them. Germline CDR1 PRHDT, CDR2 FYEKMQ (reference sequence). CDR3 amino acids: CASSLDRGGADTQYF. In DNA, the CDR3 is TGTGCCAGCAGCTTAGATAGGGGGGGCGCAGATACGCAGTATTTT.

This clone showed up just a few times. This chain joins TRBV27 and TRBJ2-5; 9 nucleotides line up with TRBD1. Judging by the DNA end, TRBJ2-7 fits better; the J call may be wrong. This CDR3 has 16 residues. Germline V gene sequence: CDR1 MNHEY, CDR2 SMNVEV (reference sequence). CDR3 protein: CARSAVRDRVYYEQYF. CDR3 in DNA: TGTGCCAGATCCGCTGTCCGGGACAGGGTATACTACGAGCAGTACTTC.

The chain links TRBV6-5 to TRBJ1-2; TRBD1 might be the D (6 bases). The CDR3 extends over 13 amino acids. Per the germline V gene, CDR1 is MNHEY and CDR2 is SVGAGI. Trimming shortened V by 2 bases and J by 6 bases, and 10 bases separated the two germline ends. CDR3 region: CASSYGGWDGYTF. The CDR3, as DNA: TGTGCCAGCAGTTACGGGGGCTGGGATGGCTACACCTTC.

This clone occurred a few times. The chain couples TRBV7-3 to TRBJ2-7; 8 bases are shared with TRBD2. V trimming: 5 bases; J trimming: 5 bases; junction bases outside the gene matches: 8. The CDR3 is 14 residues long. The germline V gene encodes CDR1 SGHTA and CDR2 FQGTGA. The CDR3 coding sequence is TGTGCCAGCAGCACCGCGGGGGGAAATGACGAGCAGTACTTC. The encoded protein is CASSTAGGNDEQYF.

This clone was picked up one time. The chain joins TRBV5-8 to TRBJ2-2; D gene ambiguous. CDR3 length: 16 residues. V was pared by 3 bases and J by 5 bases, with 17 bases between. The V gene's germline CDR1 is SGHTS and CDR2 YDEGEE. The chain's CDR3 is CASSSDPLSWTGELFF. The CDR3, as DNA: TGTGCCAGCAGCTCTGACCCACTAAGTTGGACCGGGGAGCTGTTTTTT.

The chain joins TRBV6-1 to TRBJ2-5; 10 bases fit TRBD1. There are 14 residues in the CDR3. Losses at the gene ends were 9 bases for V and 5 bases for J; bases not matched to a gene: 9. Germline CDR1 is MNHNS and CDR2 is SASEGT. CDR3 amino acids: CASRDRGRLETQYF. CDR3 bases: TGTGCCAGTCGGGACAGGGGAAGGTTGGAGACCCAGTACTTC.

This clone came up once. The chain has TRBV9 and TRBJ1-2; D is perhaps TRBD1 (5 bases). CDR1 SGDLS and CDR2 YYNGEE come from the germline V gene. With 0 bases removed from V and 1 base from J, the gap between germline ends came to 10 bases. The CDR3 spans 15 residues. The DNA of the CDR3 is TGTGCCAGCAGCGTAGACCCCAGGGATAACTATGGCTACACCTTC. It encodes CASSVDPRDNYGYTF.

The CDR3: CASSFKKHEQYF. The CDR3 nucleotides read TGTGCCAGCAGTTTCAAAAAGCACGAGCAGTACTTC. The genes are TRBV28 and TRBJ2-5; D gene uncertain. The last part of the DNA fits TRBJ2-7 better; the J call may be wrong. This CDR3 is built from 12 residues. Germline CDR1 reads MDHEN; CDR2 reads SYDVKM.

This chain uses TRBV28 with TRBJ2-5; D might be TRBD1 (6 bases). Trimming took 7 bases from V and 1 from J, leaving 22 bases between them. Germline V lookup: CDR1 MDHEN, CDR2 SYDVKM. This CDR3 is built from 17 residues. CDR3 residues: CASTGQVTTVPQETQYF. CDR3 DNA sequence: TGTGCCAGCACGGGACAAGTCACCACCGTCCCCCAAGAGACCCAGTACTTC. The whole variable domain, filled in from reference TRBV28 and TRBJ2-5, reads DVKVTQSSRYLVKRTGEKVFLECVQDMDHENMFWYRQDPGLGLRLIYFSYDVKMKEKGDIPEGYSVSREKKERFSLILESASTNQTSMYLCASTGQVTTVPQETQYFGPGTRLLVL.

J is TRBJ2-5 and V is TRBV2; no reliable D call. V lost 4 bases to trimming and J lost 4 bases, with 4 bases between them. CDR3 length: 11 amino acids. Germline-derived CDR1 and CDR2 are SNHLY and FYNNEI. The CDR3 protein is CASSGLETQYF. The CDR3 nucleotides read TGTGCCAGCAGTGGGCTAGAGACCCAGTACTTC.

The chain joins TRBV19 to TRBJ1-5, with D perhaps TRBD1 (6 bases). V was shortened by 5 bases and J by 10 bases, with 15 bases between the two germline ends. CDR1 is LNHDA, CDR2 SQIVND, per germline (reference sequence). CDR3 length: 13 amino acids. The CDR3 bases are TGTGCCAGTAGTTCGAATACAGGGAGCCCCCAGCATTTT. Protein: CASSSNTGSPQHF.

The chain recombines TRBV7-3 with TRBJ2-4; perhaps TRBD2 as D (6 bases). Trimming removed 5 bases from V and 2 bases from J, with 16 bases in between. CDR1 and CDR2 from the germline V gene are SGHTA and FQGTGA. The CDR3 is made up of 16 amino acids. The CDR3 loop reads CASSAAGPGSKNIQYF. CDR3 coding DNA: TGTGCCAGCAGCGCGGCGGGACCTGGATCCAAAAACATTCAGTACTTC.

Only a few counts were recorded for this clone. The CDR3 is CASSYRSTLETQYF. CDR3 in DNA: TGTGCCAGCAGCTACCGCTCGACTCTAGAGACCCAGTACTTC. The rearrangement joins TRBV7-9 to TRBJ2-5; D is unclear. CDR3 size: 14 residues. Looked up from germline, CDR1 is SEHNR and CDR2 is FQNEAQ (reference sequence). V shed 4 bases and J shed 4 bases, with 13 bases lying between them.

The chain recombines TRBV4-1 with TRBJ1-1, with TRBD1 matching over 7 bases. This CDR3 has 15 residues. J gave up 5 bases and V 4 bases, and 10 bases lay outside the gene matches. Germline values: CDR1 MGHRA, CDR2 YSYEKL. This CDR3 is CASSPERGRWTEAFF. As DNA, the CDR3 is TGCGCCAGCAGCCCAGAAAGGGGGCGTTGGACTGAAGCTTTCTTT.